The next 31 T cell receptor beta chains were all read from a single sample in a study of T cell responses to AZD1222 COVID-19 vaccine. Some clones are missing from TCRdb's copy, which holds only in-frame ones; the method was immunoSEQ multiplex PCR. Among about 120,000 clones listed, 70% to 90% were seen once. Sequencing used peripheral blood, obtained on day 0 of MenACWY control vaccination. The receptors stem from an adult in good health.

The chain links TRBV5-6 to TRBJ2-7, with a tentative D call TRBD1 (7 bases). The CDR3 consists of 17 residues. Trimming took 4 bases from V and 3 from J, leaving 23 bases between them. From germline, CDR1 is SGHDT and CDR2 YYEEEE. The CDR3 region has the DNA TGTGCCAGCAGCCCTCTCCGCCCTCAGGGGGGCTTCTACGAGCAGTACTTC. Its protein product is CASSPLRPQGGFYEQYF.

This rearrangement joins TRBV5-6 to TRBJ1-2; D is uncertain. The CDR3 sequence is 14 residues long. The V gene's germline CDR1 is SGHDT and CDR2 YYEEEE. V was shortened by 3 bases and J by 5 bases, with 14 bases between the two germline ends. The CDR3 loop reads CASSSAGEVYGYTF. CDR3 DNA sequence: TGTGCCAGCAGCTCCGCTGGTGAAGTTTATGGCTACACCTTC.

This clone is a singleton in its sample. The chain recombines TRBV11-2 with TRBJ1-2; D is unresolved. This CDR3 has 13 amino acids. V lost 2 bases, J lost 4 bases, and 8 bases lay in between. Germline CDR1 is SGHAT and CDR2 is FQNNGV. The CDR3 is CASSLMGSYGYTF. CDR3 nucleotide sequence: TGTGCCAGCAGCTTAATGGGTAGCTATGGCTACACCTTC.

This sequence joins TRBV7-3 and TRBJ1-3; no clear D. The germline gives CDR1 SGHTA, CDR2 FQGTGA. This CDR3 region has 14 residues. Trimming cost V 1 base and J 8 bases, with 12 bases left between them. DNA for the CDR3: TGTGCCAGCAGCTTAAGCGGCCCTTGGGACACCATATATTTT. This codes for CASSLSGPWDTIYF.

The chain couples TRBV16 to TRBJ1-5; 8 bases match TRBD1. The CDR3 is 13 amino acids. Germline V gives CDR1 KGHSY, CDR2 FQNENV. Unmatched junction bases numbered 2, after V lost 6 bases and J lost 4 bases. The CDR3, as DNA: TGTGCCAGCAGAAGGACAGGGAATCAGCCCCAGCATTTT. Protein sequence: CASRRTGNQPQHF.

The gene calls are TRBV6-1 and TRBJ1-2; a weak D match, TRBD1 (6 bases). The CDR3 has 16 residues. The V end lost 2 bases, the J end lost 7 bases, and 20 bases lay between the germline ends. Germline V gene sequence: CDR1 MNHNS, CDR2 SASEGT. CDR3 DNA: TGTGCCAGCAGTGAATTTCCCCGGGGGGGCGCCCGTGGCTACACCTTC. It encodes CASSEFPRGGARGYTF.

The genes are TRBV7-2 and TRBJ2-3; 7 bases align to TRBD1. The germline V gene encodes CDR1 SGHTA and CDR2 FQGNSA. Trimming removed 7 bases from V and 1 base from J; junction bases left unmatched: 8. The CDR3 has 15 residues. Here the CDR3 DNA reads TGTGCCAGCAACCAACAGGGGCTCGGCACAGATACGCAGTATTTT. Amino acid sequence: CASNQQGLGTDTQYF. Using reference TRBV7-2 and TRBJ2-3 for the parts outside the CDR3, the full variable domain is GAGVSQSPSNKVTEKGKDVELRCDPISGHTALYWYRQSLGQGLEFLIYFQGNSAPDKSGLPSDRFSAERTGGSVSTLTIQRTQQEDSAVYLCASNQQGLGTDTQYFGPGTRLTVL.

The chain carries TRBV27 and TRBJ1-3, with 7 bases identical to TRBD1. The CDR3 consists of 15 residues. The V segment lost 2 bases and the J segment 4 bases; nucleotides outside the gene matches: 5. The germline gives CDR1 MNHEY, CDR2 SMNVEV (reference sequence). DNA of the CDR3: TGTGCCAGCAGTTTAGGAGGGGGCGCGGGAAACACCATATATTTT. This sequence encodes CASSLGGGAGNTIYF.

The rearrangement joins TRBV6-5 to TRBJ1-5, with D perhaps TRBD1 (5 bases). V gave up 0 bases and J gave up 3 bases, with 12 bases separating them. The CDR3 covers 16 residues. CDR1 and CDR2 from the germline V gene are MNHEY and SVGAGI. The CDR3 nucleotides read TGTGCCAGCAGTTACTCGACCGGGGGGGACAATCAGCCCCAGCATTTT. Its translation is CASSYSTGGDNQPQHF.

The rearrangement uses TRBV6-5 and TRBJ2-1, with TRBD2 matching over 12 bases. The germline gives CDR1 MNHEY, CDR2 SVGAGI. The CDR3 loop spans 15 amino acids. Germline trimming cut 7 bases from V and 12 bases from J; bases unmatched to any gene: 13. The DNA for the CDR3 is TGTGCCAGCACCGCCCTTCGGACTAGCGGGGTGGGGCAGTTCTTC. This codes for CASTALRTSGVGQFF.

The rearrangement joins TRBV7-8 to TRBJ2-2, with D possibly being TRBD2 (6 bases). The CDR3 has 15 amino acids. V shed 5 bases and J shed 5 bases, with 15 bases lying between them. Germline V gene sequence: CDR1 SGHVS, CDR2 FQNEAQ. Here the CDR3 reads CASSKTRGGTGELFF. CDR3 coding DNA: TGTGCCAGCAGCAAGACTAGGGGCGGGACCGGGGAGCTGTTTTTT.

The V call is TRBV6-5, the J call TRBJ1-1; no firm D call. The CDR3 totals 15 residues. Trimming stripped 2 bases from V and 4 bases from J, with 14 bases between. The germline V gene has CDR1 MNHEY and CDR2 SVGAGI. The CDR3 DNA sequence: TGTGCCAGCAGTTACCCAGGTACCTTAGGCACTGAAGCTTTCTTT. Its translation: CASSYPGTLGTEAFF.

This clone came up once. V gene TRBV19 combines with J gene TRBJ1-1; 8 bases are a match to TRBD1. This CDR3 is built from 12 residues. Germline-derived CDR1 and CDR2 are LNHDA and SQIVND (reference sequence). V dropped 5 bases and J dropped 8; count of bases not matched to a gene: 4. The CDR3 nucleotides are TGTGCCAGTAGTTCTCGACAGGGGGAAGCTTTCTTT. Its protein product is CASSSRQGEAFF.

The rearrangement joins TRBV20-1 to TRBJ1-3, with D unresolved. Germline V lookup: CDR1 DFQATT, CDR2 SNEGSKA (reference sequence). Trimming pared 3 bases from V and 6 bases from J, leaving 9 bases between. This CDR3 has 12 residues. The CDR3 nucleotides are TGCAGTGCTAGTTCCGGGAAAAACACCATATATTTT. It specifies CSASSGKNTIYF.

V is TRBV7-2 and J is TRBJ2-5; possibly TRBD1 for D (6 bases). The germline gives CDR1 SGHTA, CDR2 FQGNSA. Between the trimmed V and J ends, which lost 3 bases and 10 bases, there was a span of 18 bases. CDR3 length: 14 residues. This CDR3 is CASSFISEGRGQYF. As DNA, the CDR3 is TGTGCCAGCAGCTTCATCAGCGAGGGCAGGGGCCAGTACTTC.

This clone appeared once. The rearrangement uses TRBV13 and TRBJ2-1; D perhaps matches TRBD1 (5 bases). The CDR3 has 15 residues. Germline CDR1 is PRHDT and CDR2 is FYEKMQ (reference sequence). Trimming pared 5 bases from V and 6 bases from J, leaving 17 bases between. The CDR3 protein is CASSPQEIDANEQFF. In nucleotides, the CDR3 is TGTGCCAGCAGCCCACAGGAGATCGACGCCAATGAGCAGTTCTTC.

The CDR3 coding sequence is TGTGCCAGCAGCTTCCTGACTAGCGGGGCGTCATACGAGCAGTACTTC. The encoded protein is CASSFLTSGASYEQYF. The rearrangement uses TRBV7-8 and TRBJ2-7; 11 bases are a match to TRBD2. J was trimmed by 4 bases and V by 3 bases; bases with no gene match: 8. The CDR3 consists of 16 residues. CDR1 is SGHVS and CDR2 is FQNEAQ in the germline V gene. The complete variable domain, with remaining parts taken from reference TRBV7-8 and TRBJ2-7, reads GAGVSQSPRYKVAKRGQDVALRCDPISGHVSLFWYQQALGQGPEFLTYFQNEAQLDKSGLPSDRFFAERPEGSVSTLKIQRTQQEDSAVYLCASSFLTSGASYEQYFGPGTRLTVT.

This clone was seen just once. V is TRBV5-6 and J is TRBJ1-3, with D maybe TRBD1 (5 bases). This CDR3 region has 14 residues. Germline CDR1 and CDR2: SGHDT and YYEEEE. Trimming left V 1 base short and J 4 bases short, with 9 bases between. CDR3: CASSLRGAGNTIYF. CDR3 bases: TGTGCCAGCAGCTTGAGGGGTGCGGGAAACACCATATATTTT.

This clone was picked up one time. The chain has TRBV7-2 and TRBJ1-2, with 9 bases identical to TRBD1. CDR1 is SGHTA, CDR2 FQGNSA, per germline. The CDR3 is 14 residues long. Trimming cost V 8 bases and J 6 bases; bases outside gene matches: 10. The CDR3 DNA reads TGTGCCAGCGGAGGAGACAGGGGGAGGGATGGCTACACCTTC. Amino acid sequence: CASGGDRGRDGYTF.

This chain joins TRBV10-3 and TRBJ1-1; D perhaps matches TRBD1 (6 bases). The germline V gene encodes CDR1 ENHRY and CDR2 SYGVKD. The CDR3 length is 12 residues. With 10 bases removed from V and 10 bases from J, the gap between germline ends came to 19 bases. CDR3 sequence reads: CATRAGAEGAFF. The CDR3 DNA reads as TGTGCCACCCGGGCGGGGGCGGAGGGAGCTTTCTTT.

The chain links TRBV19 to TRBJ1-1; 8 bases are shared with TRBD1. Germline CDR1 reads LNHDA; CDR2 reads SQIVND (reference sequence). The CDR3 length is 15 residues. After removal of 5 bases from V and 2 bases from J, the junction contained 7 bases not matched to a gene. CDR3 residues: CASSPSTGVNTEAFF. CDR3 in DNA: TGTGCCAGTAGTCCCTCGACAGGGGTTAACACTGAAGCTTTCTTT.

The J gene is TRBJ2-1, the V gene TRBV6-1; D ambiguous. CDR1 is MNHNS and CDR2 is SASEGT in the germline V gene. The CDR3 is made up of 14 amino acids. Trimming took 1 base from V and 7 from J, leaving 11 bases between them. CDR3 DNA: TGTGCCAGCAGTGAAGGAGCCGGTAGTAATGAGCAGTTCTTC. This codes for CASSEGAGSNEQFF.

V is TRBV2 and J is TRBJ1-1; maybe TRBD1 (5 bases). The CDR3 consists of 14 residues. Germline V lookup: CDR1 SNHLY, CDR2 FYNNEI. The V end lost 5 bases, the J end lost 0 bases, and 10 bases lay between the germline ends. Written as DNA, the CDR3 is TGTGCCAGCAGTCAGGGAATCATGAACACTGAAGCTTTCTTT. Translated, it gives CASSQGIMNTEAFF.

CDR3 loop: CASSRTGPDTQYF. CDR3 DNA sequence: TGTGCCAGCAGCCGGACAGGGCCAGATACGCAGTATTTT. V gene TRBV11-2 combines with J gene TRBJ2-3; 8 positions match TRBD1. The CDR3 is 13 residues long. Trimming cost V 5 bases and J 4 bases; bases outside gene matches: 2. CDR1 is SGHAT, CDR2 FQNNGV, per germline.

The genes are TRBV7-3 and TRBJ2-1, with a weak D call TRBD1 (6 bases). The V end lost 2 bases, the J end lost 4 bases, and 12 bases lay between the germline ends. This CDR3 is 15 amino acids long. The V gene's germline CDR1 is SGHTA and CDR2 FQGTGA. Written as DNA, the CDR3 is TGTGCCAGCAGCTTATACAGGGTTGAGTACAATGAGCAGTTCTTC. This encodes CASSLYRVEYNEQFF. The whole variable domain, filled in from reference TRBV7-3 and TRBJ2-1, reads GAGVSQTPSNKVTEKGKYVELRCDPISGHTALYWYRQSLGQGPEFLIYFQGTGAADDSGLPNDRFFAVRPEGSVSTLKIQRTERGDSAVYLCASSLYRVEYNEQFFGPGTRLTVL.

This clone showed up just a few times. The V gene is TRBV6-5, the J gene TRBJ2-7; 7 bases are shared with TRBD1. Trimming at V came to 6 bases and at J to 5 bases, leaving 13 bases not matched to a gene. This CDR3 has 15 amino acids. Germline assignment: CDR1 MNHEY and CDR2 SVGAGI. CDR3 coding DNA: TGTGCCAGCAGCTCCCCCAGACAGGGTGTCCACGAGCAGTACTTC. This codes for CASSSPRQGVHEQYF.

The chain joins TRBV6-2 or TRBV6-3 to TRBJ1-1; 12 bases map to TRBD1. The CDR3 covers 16 residues. CDR1 is MNHEY and CDR2 is SVGEGT in the germline V gene. Unmatched junction bases numbered 5, after V lost 5 bases and J lost 1 base. The CDR3 reads CASSARDRGPNTEAFF. The CDR3 DNA is TGTGCCAGCAGTGCCCGGGACAGGGGGCCGAACACTGAAGCTTTCTTT.

The gene calls are TRBV7-6 and TRBJ1-4; possibly TRBD1 for D (5 bases). Trimming stripped 0 bases from V and 3 bases from J, with 8 bases between. The CDR3 is 15 amino acids. Germline V lookup: CDR1 SGHVS, CDR2 FNYEAQ. In nucleotides, the CDR3 is TGTGCCAGCAGCTTAGCAAACAGGCCTAATGAAAAACTGTTTTTT. Amino acids: CASSLANRPNEKLFF.

The chain has TRBV4-2 and TRBJ1-2; a possible D gene is TRBD1 (5 bases). The CDR3 totals 14 residues. Trimming removed 1 base from V and 3 bases from J, with 9 bases in between. Germline V gene sequence: CDR1 LGHNA, CDR2 YNFKEQ. The CDR3 spells CASSQATADYGYTF. CDR3 bases: TGTGCCAGCAGCCAAGCGACAGCGGACTATGGCTACACCTTC.

The J gene is TRBJ1-4, the V gene TRBV5-4; 11 nucleotides agree with TRBD1. The germline CDR1 and CDR2 sequences are SGHNT and YYREEE (reference sequence). The CDR3 totals 17 residues. Losses at the gene ends were 2 bases for V and 8 bases for J; bases not matched to a gene: 11. CDR3 in DNA: TGTGCCAGCAGCTTCCGGACAGGGGGCGGTTTTCGAGAAAAACTGTTTTTT. Amino acid sequence: CASSFRTGGGFREKLFF.

The chain uses TRBV4-3 and TRBJ2-5; no firm D call. V lost 0 bases and J lost 3, with 2 bases in between. Per the germline V gene, CDR1 is LGHNA and CDR2 is YSLEER. The length of the CDR3 is 12 residues. The CDR3 bases are TGCGCCAGCAGCCAAGAAAAAGAGACCCAGTACTTC. As protein: CASSQEKETQYF.